There are many counts of the clone carrying this T cell receptor beta chain. The sample is drawn from a study of patients and donors after allogeneic stem cell transplantation. This CDR3 region has 19 residues. Per germline, CDR1 PRHDT and CDR2 FYEKMQ (reference sequence). J lost 1 base, V lost 5 bases, and 9 bases had no gene match. TCRdb reprocessed the RT-PCR reads via MiXCR and lists one record per CDR3 protein. The sample carries some 880,000 distinct CDR3 sequences, around 17% recorded once. V is TRBV13 and J is TRBJ2-6, with 12 bases fitting TRBD2. The sequenced sample consisted of blood, either unsorted or a sorted T cell fraction (not recorded which). The receptor was isolated from a human donor who was either an allogeneic HSCT recipient or a stem cell or donor lymphocyte infusion donor (not recorded which). It is not recorded whose cells these are; they may come from a transplant donor. The CDR3 region has the DNA TGTGCCAGCAGCCGAGGACTAGCGGGACTGATGTCTGGGGCCAACGTCCTGACTTTC. Residues: CASSRGLAGLMSGANVLTF.